Below, 26 T cell receptor beta chains from the same sample are listed, as sequenced in a study of cytomegalovirus exposure and HLA in healthy donors. 60 Vbeta and 13 Jbeta primers were used in PCR. Some clones are missing from TCRdb's copy, which holds only in-frame ones; the method was immunoSEQ multiplex PCR. The table includes roughly 140,000 clones, over 60% detected once. The specimen was PBMCs. The receptors stem from a man in his forties in good health and CMV-seropositive.

The J gene is TRBJ2-7, the V gene TRBV11-2; no reliable D call. CDR3 length equals 11 residues. V lost 4 bases to trimming and J lost 3 bases, with 4 bases between them. Germline V gene sequence: CDR1 SGHAT, CDR2 FQNNGV. The chain's CDR3 is CASSWSYEQYF. The CDR3 DNA reads TGTGCCAGCAGCTGGAGCTACGAGCAGTACTTC.

This rearrangement joins TRBV7-2 to TRBJ1-3; D is ambiguous. CDR3 length equals 16 residues. V lost 2 bases to trimming and J lost 0 bases, with 11 bases between them. Per germline, CDR1 SGHTA and CDR2 FQGNSA. The CDR3 region is CASSLSPPSSGNTIYF. DNA of the CDR3: TGTGCCAGCAGCTTAAGTCCTCCCAGCTCTGGAAACACCATATATTTT. The full variable domain, its missing parts supplied by reference TRBV7-2 and TRBJ1-3, is GAGVSQSPSNKVTEKGKDVELRCDPISGHTALYWYRQSLGQGLEFLIYFQGNSAPDKSGLPSDRFSAERTGGSVSTLTIQRTQQEDSAVYLCASSLSPPSSGNTIYFGEGSWLTVV.

Here the CDR3 DNA reads TGTGCCAGCAGCTCTGGACAGGGGGCCATAGGGTATGGCTACACCTTC. It encodes CASSSGQGAIGYGYTF. This chain connects TRBV7-9 to TRBJ1-2, with 11 nucleotides matching TRBD1. There are 16 residues in the CDR3. The V segment lost 4 bases and the J segment 5 bases; nucleotides outside the gene matches: 9. In germline, CDR1 is SEHNR, CDR2 FQNEAQ (reference sequence).

This clone occurred once. The genes are TRBV7-9 and TRBJ2-3; 13 nucleotides agree with TRBD2. This CDR3 comprises 17 residues. Germline loops: CDR1 SEHNR, CDR2 FQNEAQ (reference sequence). J was trimmed by 5 bases and V by 5 bases; bases with no gene match: 10. The CDR3 bases are TGTGCCAGCAGCGACCCTTCCGGGACTAGCGGGATAGATACGCAGTATTTT. Its protein is CASSDPSGTSGIDTQYF. Full variable domain (remainder filled in from reference TRBV7-9 and TRBJ2-3): DTGVSQNPRHKITKRGQNVTFRCDPISEHNRLYWYRQTLGQGPEFLTYFQNEAQLEKSRLLSDRFSAERPKGSFSTLEIQRTEQGDSAMYLCASSDPSGTSGIDTQYFGPGTRLTVL.

This rearrangement joins TRBV7-2 to TRBJ2-7; D is undetermined. This CDR3 is built from 14 residues. V gave up 5 bases and J gave up 3 bases, with 14 bases separating them. Germline values: CDR1 SGHTA, CDR2 FQGNSA. Here the CDR3 reads CASSLRQEGYEQYF. Written as DNA, the CDR3 is TGTGCCAGCAGCCTCAGGCAGGAAGGCTACGAGCAGTACTTC.

The J gene is TRBJ2-1, the V gene TRBV27, with 8 bases that match TRBD2. Trimming cost V 7 bases and J 1 base; bases outside gene matches: 9. The CDR3 contains 16 residues. Germline V gene data show CDR1 as MNHEY and CDR2 as SMNVEV (reference sequence). The CDR3 region has the DNA TGTGCCAGCAAGGGCATAGCGGGGAGGTCCTACAATGAGCAGTTCTTC. The encoded protein is CASKGIAGRSYNEQFF.

The CDR3 here is CASSQTSGESYEQYF. The CDR3 DNA is TGCGCCAGCAGCCAAACTAGCGGAGAGTCCTACGAGCAGTACTTC. The chain combines TRBV4-3 with TRBJ2-7; TRBD2 aligns across 8 bases. Germline V gives CDR1 LGHNA, CDR2 YSLEER. This CDR3 contains 15 residues. V lost 2 bases, J lost 1 base, and 4 bases stayed unmatched.

J is TRBJ2-7 and V is TRBV5-4; 13 bases align to TRBD2. V gave up 5 bases and J gave up 2 bases; unmatched junction bases: 7. The CDR3 sequence is 16 residues long. In germline, CDR1 is SGHNT, CDR2 YYREEE (reference sequence). The CDR3 nucleotides read TGTGCCAGCAGAGAGGGACTAGCGGGGCTGCCCTACGAGCAGTACTTC. This gives the protein CASREGLAGLPYEQYF.

The V call is TRBV30, the J call TRBJ1-3; TRBD1 agrees at 8 bases. V lost 3 bases and J lost 3; bases outside the gene matches: 4. This CDR3 is 14 amino acids long. Germline V gene sequence: CDR1 GTSNPN, CDR2 SVGIG (reference sequence). The CDR3 loop is CAWSGRGLGNTIYF. In nucleotides, the CDR3 is TGTGCCTGGAGCGGCAGGGGGCTTGGAAACACCATATATTTT.

V is TRBV6-4 and J is TRBJ1-1; 8 bases match TRBD1. The germline V gene encodes CDR1 MRHNA and CDR2 SNTAGT. The CDR3 is made up of 13 amino acids. The trim removed 2 bases at V and 4 bases at J, leaving 0 bases unmatched. The CDR3 nucleotides are TGTGCCAGCAGTGACACAGGGGGCACTGAAGCTTTCTTT. This encodes CASSDTGGTEAFF.

This sequence joins TRBV18 and TRBJ2-7; 7 bases line up with TRBD1. Germline V gene data show CDR1 as KGHSH and CDR2 as LQKENI. The trim removed 4 bases at V and 4 bases at J, leaving 4 bases unmatched. The CDR3 is made up of 13 amino acids. The CDR3 reads CASSQTGVYEQYF. The CDR3 DNA follows: TGTGCCAGCTCACAAACAGGGGTTTACGAGCAGTACTTC.

The count of this clone is one. Other DNA sequences in this specimen translate into the identical CDR3. The chain couples TRBV7-8 to TRBJ1-6; D unresolved. The germline V gene has CDR1 SGHVS and CDR2 FQNEAQ. V was clipped by 1 base and J by 6 bases, with 7 bases between them. The CDR3 spans 14 residues. The CDR3 region has the DNA TGTGCCAGCAGCTTAGGGGCAGTTAATTCACCCCTCCACTTT. Translation: CASSLGAVNSPLHF.

This clone has just a few counts. In the same sample, other DNA sequences code for this CDR3. The rearrangement uses TRBV5-4 and TRBJ2-7; 7 bases align to TRBD1. There are 14 residues in the CDR3. CDR1 SGHNT and CDR2 YYREEE come from the germline V gene (reference sequence). With V trimmed by 0 bases and J by 3 bases, 3 bases remained unmatched. As DNA, the CDR3 is TGTGCCAGCAGCTTGGGACAGGGAAGCTACGAGCAGTACTTC. Amino acid sequence: CASSLGQGSYEQYF.

V is TRBV28 and J is TRBJ1-5; D call uncertain. V was trimmed by 5 bases and J by 5 bases, leaving 13 bases between them. The CDR3 is 14 amino acids. Looked up from germline, CDR1 is MDHEN and CDR2 is SYDVKM. The CDR3 DNA sequence: TGTGCCAGCAGTCCCGGGGTGTTTGATCAGCCCCAGCATTTT. Its translation is CASSPGVFDQPQHF.

The chain employs TRBV18 and TRBJ2-7, with D possibly matching TRBD2 (5 bases). CDR1 and CDR2 (germline): KGHSH, LQKENI. V was cut by 6 bases and J by 7 bases, with 19 bases left in between. This CDR3 region has 14 residues. The CDR3 nucleotides read TGTGCCAGCTCCCTCGGGATGGAACCGCAAGAGCAGTACTTC. Residues: CASSLGMEPQEQYF.

This clone was seen a single time. This sequence joins TRBV10-1 and TRBJ2-5, with 8 bases identical to TRBD1. Germline CDR1 reads WNHNN; CDR2 reads SYGVQD (reference sequence). There are 15 residues in the CDR3. The V segment lost 3 bases and the J segment 2 bases; nucleotides outside the gene matches: 5. The CDR3 region has the DNA TGCGCCAGCAGTGATCTGGACAGGGATCAAGAGACCCAGTACTTC. Residues: CASSDLDRDQETQYF.

This clone was recorded a few times. The chain has TRBV5-6 and TRBJ2-6, with D perhaps TRBD1 (5 bases). The V end lost 1 base, the J end lost 0 bases, and 14 bases lay between the germline ends. Germline loops: CDR1 SGHDT, CDR2 YYEEEE. The CDR3 has 18 residues. Written as DNA, the CDR3 is TGTGCCAGCAGCTTGTATTTGACAGCACACTCTGGGGCCAACGTCCTGACTTTC. Amino acid sequence: CASSLYLTAHSGANVLTF.

This chain links TRBV27 with TRBJ1-2; possibly TRBD1 for D (6 bases). Per germline, CDR1 MNHEY and CDR2 SMNVEV (reference sequence). With 9 bases removed from V and 3 bases from J, the gap between germline ends came to 17 bases. The CDR3 runs 14 residues. CDR3 DNA: TGTGCCAGTGCCCCAGGAAGGGGGTACTATGGCTACACCTTC. It specifies CASAPGRGYYGYTF.

The J gene is TRBJ2-5, the V gene TRBV5-4, with TRBD2 identical over 7 bases. V dropped 0 bases and J dropped 2; count of bases not matched to a gene: 7. This CDR3 comprises 16 residues. Germline V gene lookup returns CDR1 SGHNT and CDR2 YYREEE (reference sequence). The CDR3 is CASSLGLAGIQETQYF. The CDR3 coding sequence is TGTGCCAGCAGCTTGGGATTAGCGGGTATTCAAGAGACCCAGTACTTC.

This clone was detected only once. The chain is built from TRBV6-6 and TRBJ2-5; TRBD2 aligns across 12 bases. The CDR3 is made up of 15 amino acids. V lost 1 base and J lost 5; bases outside the gene matches: 2. Per germline, CDR1 MNHNY and CDR2 SVGAGI (reference sequence). CDR3 region: CASSYLLAGGETQYF. As DNA, the CDR3 is TGTGCCAGCAGTTACTTACTAGCGGGAGGTGAGACCCAGTACTTC.

The J gene is TRBJ2-5, the V gene TRBV28; 13 bases are a match to TRBD2. V dropped 3 bases and J dropped 5; count of bases not matched to a gene: 9. The CDR3 covers 17 residues. Germline-derived CDR1 and CDR2 are MDHEN and SYDVKM. Written as DNA, the CDR3 is TGTGCCAGCAGTTTCCCAACTAGCGGGAGGGCCTGGGAGACCCAGTACTTC. This codes for CASSFPTSGRAWETQYF.

This clone appeared once. The chain links TRBV7-2 to TRBJ2-3; D is possibly TRBD2 (6 bases). The ends were cut back, 0 bases at V and 4 bases at J, with 11 bases in the middle. Per germline, CDR1 SGHTA and CDR2 FQGNSA. The CDR3 loop spans 15 amino acids. CDR3 nucleotides: TGTGCCAGCAGCTTAGCCTCTAGCGCCGCAGATACGCAGTATTTT. It specifies CASSLASSAADTQYF.

Regarding this clone: In the same sample, other DNA sequences code for this CDR3. The gene calls are TRBV5-1 and TRBJ1-4; 7 bases align to TRBD1. The CDR3 has 15 residues. V shed 4 bases and J 0 bases; nucleotides not matched to a gene: 3. Germline V lookup: CDR1 SGHRS, CDR2 YFSETQ. CDR3 sequence (DNA): TGCGCCAGCAGCCTCACAGGGGCAACTAATGAAAAACTGTTTTTT. Translating gives CASSLTGATNEKLFF.

The chain links TRBV4-1 to TRBJ2-3; 12 nucleotides agree with TRBD2. Germline V gives CDR1 MGHRA, CDR2 YSYEKL. The CDR3 is 16 amino acids. The V segment lost 1 base and the J segment 4 bases; nucleotides outside the gene matches: 3. The CDR3 coding sequence is TGCGCCAGCAGCCAAGGACTAGCGGGGGTGGCAGATACGCAGTATTTT. Translation: CASSQGLAGVADTQYF.

The chain couples TRBV6-5 to TRBJ2-5; no clear D gene. The CDR3 totals 14 residues. With 4 bases removed from V and 2 bases from J, the gap between germline ends came to 11 bases. Germline CDR1 is MNHEY and CDR2 is SVGAGI. DNA for the CDR3: TGTGCCAGCAGTTCCCCTAGAGTTCAAGAGACCCAGTACTTC. Protein product: CASSSPRVQETQYF.

The table lists this clone with a few counts. The chain links TRBV5-1 to TRBJ1-1; D ambiguous. CDR3 length: 14 amino acids. V lost 4 bases, J lost 3 bases, and 13 bases lay in between. Looked up from germline, CDR1 is SGHRS and CDR2 is YFSETQ. The CDR3 sequence is CASSPLSGDTEAFF. CDR3 bases: TGCGCCAGCAGCCCCCTAAGCGGGGACACTGAAGCTTTCTTT.